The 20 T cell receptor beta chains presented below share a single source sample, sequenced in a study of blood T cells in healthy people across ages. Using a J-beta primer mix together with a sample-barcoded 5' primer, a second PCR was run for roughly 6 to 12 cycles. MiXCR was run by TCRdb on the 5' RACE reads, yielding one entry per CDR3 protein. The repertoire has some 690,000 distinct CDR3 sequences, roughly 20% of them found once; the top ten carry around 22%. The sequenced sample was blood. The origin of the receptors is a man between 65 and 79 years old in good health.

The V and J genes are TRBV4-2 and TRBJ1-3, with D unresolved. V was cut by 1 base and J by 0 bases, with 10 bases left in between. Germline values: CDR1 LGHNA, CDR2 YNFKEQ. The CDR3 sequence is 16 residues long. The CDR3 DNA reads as TGTGCCAGCAGCCAAGGGGTGGTTTACTCTGGAAACACCATATATTTT. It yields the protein CASSQGVVYSGNTIYF.

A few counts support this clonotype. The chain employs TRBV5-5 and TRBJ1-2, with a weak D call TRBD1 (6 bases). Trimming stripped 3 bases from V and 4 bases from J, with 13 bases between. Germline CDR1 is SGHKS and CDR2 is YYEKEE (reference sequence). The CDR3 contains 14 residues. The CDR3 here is CASSYQGTAYGYTF. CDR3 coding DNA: TGTGCCAGCAGCTACCAGGGGACGGCCTATGGCTACACCTTC.

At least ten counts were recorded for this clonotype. The CDR3 DNA sequence: TGTGCCAGCTCACCTCAGCTTAGCGGGAGCGGTCACAATGAGCAGTTCTTC. The encoded protein is CASSPQLSGSGHNEQFF. The chain is built from TRBV18 and TRBJ2-1; 9 bases fit TRBD2. V gave up 3 bases and J gave up 5 bases; unmatched junction bases: 11. Germline V gene lookup returns CDR1 KGHSH and CDR2 LQKENI. The CDR3 covers 17 residues.

The CDR3 is CASSAASSYNEQFF. The CDR3 bases are TGTGCCAGCAGCGCGGCTAGCTCCTACAATGAGCAGTTCTTC. The chain is built from TRBV5-4 and TRBJ2-1; D remains ambiguous. Germline assignment: CDR1 SGHNT and CDR2 YYREEE (reference sequence). The CDR3 sequence is 14 residues long. Deletions cut 4 bases from V and 0 bases from J, with 8 bases between.

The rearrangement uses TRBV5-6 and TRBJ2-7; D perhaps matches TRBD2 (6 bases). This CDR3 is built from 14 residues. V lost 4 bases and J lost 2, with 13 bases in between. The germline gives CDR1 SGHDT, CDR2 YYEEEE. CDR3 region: CASSLGLPPYEQYV. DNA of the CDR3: TGTGCCAGCAGCCTGGGACTTCCCCCCTACGAGCAGTACGTC.

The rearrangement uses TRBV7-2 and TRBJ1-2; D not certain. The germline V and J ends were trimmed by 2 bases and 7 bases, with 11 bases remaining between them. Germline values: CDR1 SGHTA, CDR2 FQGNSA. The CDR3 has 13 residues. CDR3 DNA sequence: TGTGCCAGCAGCTTATATATTTTGAGTGGCTACACCTTC. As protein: CASSLYILSGYTF.

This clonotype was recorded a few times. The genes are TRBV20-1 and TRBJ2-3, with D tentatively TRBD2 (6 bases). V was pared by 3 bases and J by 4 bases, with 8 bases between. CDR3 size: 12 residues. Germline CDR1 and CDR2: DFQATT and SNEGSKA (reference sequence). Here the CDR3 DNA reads TGCAGTGCTAGCGGGAGAGCAGATACGCAGTATTTT. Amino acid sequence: CSASGRADTQYF.

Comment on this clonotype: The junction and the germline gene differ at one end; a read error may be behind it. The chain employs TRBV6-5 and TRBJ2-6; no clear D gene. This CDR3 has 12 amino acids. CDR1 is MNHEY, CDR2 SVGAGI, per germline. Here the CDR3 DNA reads TGCGCGACCCAATCTGGGGCCAACGTCCTGACTTTC. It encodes CATQSGANVLTF.

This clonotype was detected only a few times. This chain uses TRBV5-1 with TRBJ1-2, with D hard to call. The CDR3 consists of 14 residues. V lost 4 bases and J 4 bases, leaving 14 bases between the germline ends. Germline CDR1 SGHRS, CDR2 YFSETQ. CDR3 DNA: TGCGCCAGCAGCCCCCCTGAGGGATCCTATGGCTACACCTTC. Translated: CASSPPEGSYGYTF.

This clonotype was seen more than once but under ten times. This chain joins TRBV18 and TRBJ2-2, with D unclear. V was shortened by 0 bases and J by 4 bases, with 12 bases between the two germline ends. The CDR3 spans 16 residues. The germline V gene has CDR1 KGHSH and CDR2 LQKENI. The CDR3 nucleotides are TGTGCCAGCTCACCACCTAAATACAGACCCACCGGGGAGCTGTTTTTT. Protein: CASSPPKYRPTGELFF.

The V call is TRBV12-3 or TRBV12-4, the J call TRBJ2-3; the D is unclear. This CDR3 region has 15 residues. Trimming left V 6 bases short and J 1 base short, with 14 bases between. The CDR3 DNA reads TGTGCCAGCAGGTTACGGCTATCGGGCACAGATACGCAGTATTTT. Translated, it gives CASRLRLSGTDTQYF.

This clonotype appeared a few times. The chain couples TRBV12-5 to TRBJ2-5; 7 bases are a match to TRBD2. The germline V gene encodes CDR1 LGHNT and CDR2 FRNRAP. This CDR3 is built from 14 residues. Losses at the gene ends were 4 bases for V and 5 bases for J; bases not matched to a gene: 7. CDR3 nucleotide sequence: TGTGCTAGTGGTTCCTCGACTAGCTGGGAGACCCAGTACTTC. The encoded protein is CASGSSTSWETQYF.

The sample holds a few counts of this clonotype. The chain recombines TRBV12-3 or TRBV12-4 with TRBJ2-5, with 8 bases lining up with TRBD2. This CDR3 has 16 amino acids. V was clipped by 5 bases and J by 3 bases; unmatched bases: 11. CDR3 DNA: TGTGCCAGCAGTCGGGGCGGAGCGGGACTAGAAGAGACCCAGTACTTC. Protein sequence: CASSRGGAGLEETQYF.

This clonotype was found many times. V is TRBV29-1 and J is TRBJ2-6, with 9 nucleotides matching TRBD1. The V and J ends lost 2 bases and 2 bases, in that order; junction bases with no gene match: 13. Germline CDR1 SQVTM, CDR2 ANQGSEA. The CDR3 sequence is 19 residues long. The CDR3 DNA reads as TGCAGCGTTGAATCGGCTAGGGACAGGGAAGTTACTGGGGCCAACGTCCTGACTTTC. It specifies CSVESARDREVTGANVLTF.

The CDR3 is CASSWGLAAVQETQYF. The DNA of the CDR3 is TGCGCCAGCAGCTGGGGACTAGCGGCCGTGCAAGAGACCCAGTACTTC. The gene calls are TRBV5-1 and TRBJ2-5; 11 nucleotides match TRBD2. The germline V gene encodes CDR1 SGHRS and CDR2 YFSETQ. The CDR3 has 16 amino acids. V shed 3 bases, J shed 2 bases, and the junction held 6 bases outside the gene matches. Drawing the rest from reference TRBV5-1 and TRBJ2-5, the complete variable domain is KAGVTQTPRYLIKTRGQQVTLSCSPISGHRSVSWYQQTPGQGLQFLFEYFSETQRNKGNFPGRFSGRQFSNSRSEMNVSTLELGDSALYLCASSWGLAAVQETQYFGPGTRLLVL.

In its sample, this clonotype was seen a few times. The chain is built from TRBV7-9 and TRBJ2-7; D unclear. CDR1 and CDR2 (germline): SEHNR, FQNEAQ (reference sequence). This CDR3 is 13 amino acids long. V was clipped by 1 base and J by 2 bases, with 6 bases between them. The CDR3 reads CASSLEVPYEQYF. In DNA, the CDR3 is TGTGCCAGCAGCTTAGAGGTGCCCTACGAGCAGTACTTC.

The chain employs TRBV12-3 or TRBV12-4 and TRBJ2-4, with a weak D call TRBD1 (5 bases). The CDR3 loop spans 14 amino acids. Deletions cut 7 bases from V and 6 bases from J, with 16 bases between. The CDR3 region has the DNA TGTGCCAGCAACCAGGGAAAGGCAAGAAACATTCAGTACTTC. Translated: CASNQGKARNIQYF.

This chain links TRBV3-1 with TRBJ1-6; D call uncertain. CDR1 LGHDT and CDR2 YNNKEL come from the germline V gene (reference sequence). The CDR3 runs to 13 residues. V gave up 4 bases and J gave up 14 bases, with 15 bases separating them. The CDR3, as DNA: TGTGCCAGCAGCCCCTTCGTAGGTAATTCCCTCCACTTT. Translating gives CASSPFVGNSLHF.

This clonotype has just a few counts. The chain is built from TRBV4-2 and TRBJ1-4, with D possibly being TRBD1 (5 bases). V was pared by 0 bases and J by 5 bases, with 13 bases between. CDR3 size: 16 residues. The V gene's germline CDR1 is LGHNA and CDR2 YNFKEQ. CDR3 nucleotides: TGTGCCAGCAGCCAAGAAACGGGGACCGGGAATGAAAAACTGTTTTTT. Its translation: CASSQETGTGNEKLFF.

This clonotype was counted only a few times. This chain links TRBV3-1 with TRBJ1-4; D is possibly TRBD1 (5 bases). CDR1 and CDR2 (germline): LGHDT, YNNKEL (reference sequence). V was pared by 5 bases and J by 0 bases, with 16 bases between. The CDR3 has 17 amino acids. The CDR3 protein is CASSLGRLPATNEKLFF. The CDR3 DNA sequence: TGTGCCAGCAGCTTGGGACGGCTTCCCGCAACTAATGAAAAACTGTTTTTT. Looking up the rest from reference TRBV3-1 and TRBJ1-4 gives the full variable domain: DTAVSQTPKYLVTQMGNDKSIKCEQNLGHDTMYWYKQDSKKFLKIMFSYNNKELIINETVPNRFSPKSPDKAHLNLHINSLELGDSAVYFCASSLGRLPATNEKLFFGSGTQLSVL.